Presented here are 24 T cell receptor beta chains from one specimen sequenced in a study of T cell repertoires in cytomegalovirus infection. In TCRdb, the reads were re-called with MiXCR into one record per CDR3 protein. The table includes fewer than 700,000 distinct CDR3 sequences, 20% to 30% detected once. The sample comprised CD8+ T cells from PBMCs. All receptors come from a human donor in good health (CMV status not recorded). Some clones in this sample may be carry-over from other donors' samples.

The table lists this clonotype with many counts. The chain uses TRBV7-3 and TRBJ1-1; D unclear. CDR1 and CDR2 (germline): SGHTA, FQGTGA. V lost 6 bases to trimming and J lost 3 bases, with 11 bases between them. The CDR3 covers 13 residues. CDR3 coding DNA: TGTGCCAGCAGAAGCAGAGAGTACACTGAAGCTTTCTTT. Its protein is CASRSREYTEAFF.

The chain employs TRBV6-5 and TRBJ2-3; 7 bases align to TRBD2. Germline loops: CDR1 MNHEY, CDR2 SVGAGI. The CDR3 has 15 residues. V dropped 4 bases and J dropped 3; count of bases not matched to a gene: 7. CDR3 in amino acids: CASSFMSGATDTQYF. In nucleotides, the CDR3 is TGTGCCAGCAGTTTCATGAGCGGGGCAACAGATACGCAGTATTTT.

This clonotype has a handful of counts. V usage is TRBV28 and J usage is TRBJ2-7, with D uncertain. Germline lookup yields CDR1 MDHEN and CDR2 SYDVKM. CDR3 size: 17 residues. The CDR3 region is CARSLSTRLLRSYEQYV. CDR3 bases: TGTGCCCGCAGTTTATCCACACGGCTTCTCCGCTCCTACGAGCAGTACGTC.

This clonotype was detected ten times or more. This rearrangement joins TRBV7-6 to TRBJ1-6, with no clear D. Deletions cut 1 base from V and 9 bases from J, with 13 bases between. CDR1 is SGHVS, CDR2 FNYEAQ, per germline. CDR3 length: 15 residues. CDR3 loop: CASSLETAEGSPLHF. The CDR3 DNA is TGTGCCAGCAGCTTAGAAACAGCGGAAGGTTCACCCCTCCACTTT.

Only a few counts were recorded for this clonotype. V gene TRBV4-2 combines with J gene TRBJ2-7; 10 nucleotides align to TRBD2. With 3 bases clipped from V and 2 bases from J, the junction kept 4 bases outside the gene matches. CDR1 and CDR2 from the germline V gene are LGHNA and YNFKEQ. The CDR3 consists of 15 residues. This CDR3 reads CASSHQRGGPYEQYF. DNA for the CDR3: TGTGCCAGCAGCCACCAGCGGGGGGGGCCCTACGAGCAGTACTTC.

The rearrangement uses TRBV29-1 and TRBJ1-1, with no clear D. CDR3 length: 18 residues. From germline, CDR1 is SQVTM and CDR2 ANQGSEA. Trimming pared 6 bases from V and 1 base from J, leaving 27 bases between. This CDR3 is CSVLGPRHLHGENTEAFF. CDR3 bases: TGCAGCGTCCTTGGTCCCCGACATCTGCACGGGGAGAACACTGAAGCTTTCTTT.

This sequence joins TRBV6-2 or TRBV6-3 and TRBJ2-7; 7 bases are a match to TRBD1. This CDR3 has 15 residues. V trimming: 4 bases; J trimming: 3 bases; junction bases outside the gene matches: 9. Germline CDR1 is MNHEY and CDR2 is SVGEGT. The CDR3, as DNA: TGTGCCAGCAGTTTCCCGGGACAGCGAATCTACGAGCAGTACGTC. This encodes CASSFPGQRIYEQYV.

This clonotype came up a few times. The chain recombines TRBV29-1 with TRBJ1-2; no reliable D call. Trimming took off 2 bases at V and 2 bases at J, with 9 bases between the two ends. The CDR3 runs 13 residues. Germline V gives CDR1 SQVTM, CDR2 ANQGSEA. As DNA, the CDR3 is TGCAGCGTTGAACTAGGGTTAAACTATGGCTACACCTTC. Translated, it gives CSVELGLNYGYTF.

The rearrangement links TRBV20-1 to TRBJ2-6, with a tentative D call TRBD1 (5 bases). Per the germline V gene, CDR1 is DFQATT and CDR2 is SNEGSKA (reference sequence). The CDR3 has 18 residues. Trimming stripped 0 bases from V and 0 bases from J, with 15 bases between. The CDR3 sequence is CSARDRVRVGSGANVLTF. The CDR3 DNA reads TGCAGTGCTAGAGATCGTGTCAGGGTGGGCTCTGGGGCCAACGTCCTGACTTTC.

This clonotype turned up a few times. V and J are TRBV7-9 and TRBJ2-2; tentative D call: TRBD1 (7 bases). The CDR3 spans 15 residues. Germline loops: CDR1 SEHNR, CDR2 FQNEAQ (reference sequence). Trimming pared 6 bases from V and 4 bases from J, leaving 15 bases between. CDR3 loop: CASSSGDSITGELFF. Here the CDR3 DNA reads TGTGCCAGCAGTTCGGGGGACAGCATCACCGGGGAGCTGTTTTTT.

This clonotype has at least ten counts. This chain joins TRBV7-2 and TRBJ1-5; no reliable D call. CDR3 length equals 16 residues. The germline gives CDR1 SGHTA, CDR2 FQGNSA. Trimming left V 3 bases short and J 0 bases short, with 12 bases between. The CDR3 DNA follows: TGTGCCAGCAGCTTCGGACGGCCTTATAGCAATCAGCCCCAGCATTTT. Translation gives CASSFGRPYSNQPQHF.

This rearrangement joins TRBV12-3 or TRBV12-4 to TRBJ2-7, with TRBD1 identical over 8 bases. The CDR3 contains 16 residues. The V gene end was trimmed by 3 bases and the J gene end by 0 bases; junction bases not matched to a gene: 7. Here the CDR3 reads CASSFRDRYRSYEQYF. The CDR3 DNA reads as TGTGCCAGCAGTTTCCGGGACAGGTATCGCTCCTACGAGCAGTACTTC.

This clonotype was detected ten times or more. J is TRBJ2-1 and V is TRBV7-6; D is ambiguous. The CDR3 is 15 residues long. Germline values: CDR1 SGHVS, CDR2 FNYEAQ. V was cut by 2 bases and J by 1 base, with 9 bases left in between. The CDR3 protein is CASSLRTDSYNEQFF. CDR3 coding DNA: TGTGCCAGCAGCTTACGGACGGATTCCTACAATGAGCAGTTCTTC.

The chain recombines TRBV6-5 with TRBJ2-7; 11 nucleotides align to TRBD2. The CDR3 contains 15 residues. Trimming took 0 bases from V and 2 from J; bases not matched to a gene: 0. Germline assignment: CDR1 MNHEY and CDR2 SVGAGI. CDR3 DNA sequence: TGTGCCAGCAGTTACTCGACTAGCGGGGCCTACGAGCAGTACTTC. It codes for CASSYSTSGAYEQYF.

This clonotype was found a few times. The chain has TRBV20-1 and TRBJ2-2, with 13 bases aligning to TRBD2. V gave up 5 bases and J gave up 2 bases; unmatched junction bases: 5. This CDR3 is built from 16 residues. Germline V gene data show CDR1 as DFQATT and CDR2 as SNEGSKA (reference sequence). The CDR3, as DNA: TGCAGTGCTCCGACTAGCGGGGGGCCCAACACCGGGGAGCTGTTTTTT. It is translated as CSAPTSGGPNTGELFF.

Only a few counts were recorded for this clonotype. The genes are TRBV28 and TRBJ2-7; D might be TRBD1 (6 bases). Germline CDR1 MDHEN, CDR2 SYDVKM. The CDR3 consists of 14 residues. The germline V and J ends were trimmed by 2 bases and 6 bases, with 14 bases remaining between them. This CDR3 is CASSLTLRDTEQYV. The CDR3 region has the DNA TGTGCCAGCAGTTTAACCTTAAGGGACACCGAGCAGTACGTC.

This clonotype showed up just a few times. The chain has TRBV2 and TRBJ2-3; D gene ambiguous. Deletions cut 7 bases from V and 2 bases from J, with 10 bases between. The germline CDR1 and CDR2 sequences are SNHLY and FYNNEI. The CDR3 sequence is 13 residues long. The CDR3 spells CASIGRYTDTQYF. CDR3 nucleotides: TGTGCCAGCATTGGCAGATACACAGATACGCAGTATTTT.

The chain combines TRBV6-6 with TRBJ1-1; D not resolved. Germline loops: CDR1 MNHNY, CDR2 SVGAGI (reference sequence). This CDR3 has 16 amino acids. Trimming left V 2 bases short and J 0 bases short, with 13 bases between. CDR3 amino acids: CASSYHYGRMNTEAFF. The CDR3 DNA sequence: TGTGCCAGCAGTTACCACTACGGACGAATGAACACTGAAGCTTTCTTT.

This clonotype was seen only a few times. The rearrangement joins TRBV7-9 to TRBJ2-7, with D perhaps matching TRBD1 (5 bases). Germline V lookup: CDR1 SEHNR, CDR2 FQNEAQ (reference sequence). V gave up 5 bases and J gave up 2 bases, with 16 bases separating them. The CDR3 contains 15 residues. The CDR3 DNA reads TGTGCCAGCAGCCCAACTTCAGGACACACCTACGAGCAGTACTTC. It is translated as CASSPTSGHTYEQYF.

The table lists this clonotype with many counts. The CDR3 here is CASSRGQQKTFF. As DNA, the CDR3 is TGTGCCAGCAGCCGGGGACAGCAGAAGACTTTCTTT. J is TRBJ1-1 and V is TRBV27, with TRBD1 matching over 7 bases. Trimming cost V 6 bases and J 12 bases; bases outside gene matches: 10. Germline assignment: CDR1 MNHEY and CDR2 SMNVEV (reference sequence). This CDR3 is built from 12 residues.

The J gene is TRBJ2-5, the V gene TRBV2, with a possible D match to TRBD1 (5 bases). V was trimmed by 4 bases and J by 3 bases, leaving 12 bases between them. The CDR3 has 14 amino acids. Germline V CDR1 and CDR2: SNHLY, FYNNEI. The chain's CDR3 is CASSAPGKEETQYF. In DNA, the CDR3 is TGTGCCAGCAGTGCCCCAGGGAAAGAAGAGACCCAGTACTTC.

This clonotype appeared many times. The CDR3 reads CASSLVGDKETQYF. The DNA for the CDR3 is TGTGCCAGCAGCTTAGTCGGCGACAAAGAGACCCAGTACTTC. This chain joins TRBV7-2 and TRBJ2-5; D unclear. Germline values: CDR1 SGHTA, CDR2 FQGNSA. Trimming left V 1 base short and J 3 bases short, with 9 bases between. The CDR3 has 14 amino acids. The full variable domain, rest sourced from reference TRBV7-2 and TRBJ2-5, is GAGVSQSPSNKVTEKGKDVELRCDPISGHTALYWYRQSLGQGLEFLIYFQGNSAPDKSGLPSDRFSAERTGGSVSTLTIQRTQQEDSAVYLCASSLVGDKETQYFGPGTRLLVL.

This clonotype was seen a handful of times. The chain joins TRBV20-1 to TRBJ2-7; D not certain. CDR3 length: 16 amino acids. The V gene's germline CDR1 is DFQATT and CDR2 SNEGSKA (reference sequence). Between the trimmed V and J ends, which lost 0 bases and 1 base, there was a span of 16 bases. The CDR3 sequence is CSARDTVWTASYEQYF. For the CDR3, the DNA is TGCAGTGCTAGAGATACGGTGTGGACGGCTTCCTACGAGCAGTACTTC.

V and J are TRBV28 and TRBJ1-1; weak D call: TRBD1 (6 bases). The CDR3 is 14 amino acids. Germline V gene lookup returns CDR1 MDHEN and CDR2 SYDVKM. V lost 2 bases, J lost 3 bases, and 10 bases lay in between. The CDR3 nucleotides read TGTGCCAGCAGTTTAGGTAAGGGGGACACTGAAGCTTTCTTT. Residues: CASSLGKGDTEAFF.